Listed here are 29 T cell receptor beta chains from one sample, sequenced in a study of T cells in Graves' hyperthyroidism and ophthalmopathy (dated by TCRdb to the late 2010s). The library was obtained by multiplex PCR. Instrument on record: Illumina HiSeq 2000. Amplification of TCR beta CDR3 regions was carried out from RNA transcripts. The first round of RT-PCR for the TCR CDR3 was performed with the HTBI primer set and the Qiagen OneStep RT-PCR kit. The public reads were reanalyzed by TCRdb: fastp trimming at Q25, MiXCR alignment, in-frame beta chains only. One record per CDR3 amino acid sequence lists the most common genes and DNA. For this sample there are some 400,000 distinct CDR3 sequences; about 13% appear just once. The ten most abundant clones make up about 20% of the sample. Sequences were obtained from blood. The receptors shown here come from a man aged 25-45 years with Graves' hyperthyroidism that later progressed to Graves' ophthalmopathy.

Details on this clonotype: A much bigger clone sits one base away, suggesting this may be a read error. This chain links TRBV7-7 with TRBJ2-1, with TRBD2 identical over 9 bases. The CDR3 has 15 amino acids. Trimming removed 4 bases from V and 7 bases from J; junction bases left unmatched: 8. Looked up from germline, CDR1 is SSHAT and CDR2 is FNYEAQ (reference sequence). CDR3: CASSSVAGALNEQFF. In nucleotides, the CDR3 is TGTGCCAGCAGCTCAGTAGCGGGGGCGCTTAATGAGCAGTTCTTC. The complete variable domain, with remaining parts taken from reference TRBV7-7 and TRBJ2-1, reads GAGVSQSPRYKVTKRGQDVTLRCDPISSHATLYWYQQALGQGPEFLTYFNYEAQPDKSGLPSDRFSAERPEGSISTLTIQRTEQRDSAMYRCASSSVAGALNEQFFGPGTRLTVL.

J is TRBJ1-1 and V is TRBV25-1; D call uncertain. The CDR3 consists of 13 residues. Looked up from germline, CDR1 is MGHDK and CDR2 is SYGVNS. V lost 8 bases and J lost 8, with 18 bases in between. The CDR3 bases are TGTGCCAGCGCGAAGCTAGGTACAACGGAAGCTTTCTTT. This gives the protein CASAKLGTTEAFF.

The CDR3 DNA reads as TGTGCCAGCAGCTCCGAGGGAGTTGGGGCCAACGTCCTGACTTTC. This translates into CASSSEGVGANVLTF. The chain has TRBV13 and TRBJ2-6; TRBD2 is a possible D gene (5 bases). V lost 4 bases to trimming and J lost 3 bases, with 10 bases between them. The CDR3 sequence is 15 residues long. The germline gives CDR1 PRHDT, CDR2 FYEKMQ (reference sequence).

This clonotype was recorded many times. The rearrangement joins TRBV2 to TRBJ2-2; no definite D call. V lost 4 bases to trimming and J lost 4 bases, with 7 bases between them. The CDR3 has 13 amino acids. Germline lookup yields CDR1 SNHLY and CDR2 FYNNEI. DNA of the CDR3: TGTGCCAGCAGTGGTCTACGCACCGGGGAGCTGTTTTTT. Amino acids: CASSGLRTGELFF.

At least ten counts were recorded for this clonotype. The CDR3: CASSVDLGGGPDEQYF. DNA of the CDR3: TGCGCCAGCAGCGTAGATCTAGGGGGGGGGCCCGACGAGCAGTACTTC. The chain is built from TRBV5-1 and TRBJ2-7; a weak D match, TRBD2 (7 bases). Germline assignment: CDR1 SGHRS and CDR2 YFSETQ. The CDR3 totals 16 residues. V lost 4 bases, J lost 5 bases, and 22 bases lay in between.

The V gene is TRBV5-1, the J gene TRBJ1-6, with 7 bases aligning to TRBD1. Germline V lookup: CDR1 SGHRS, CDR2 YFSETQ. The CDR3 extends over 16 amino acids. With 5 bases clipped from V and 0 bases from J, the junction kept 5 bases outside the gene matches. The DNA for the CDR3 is TGCGCCAGCAGAAGGACAGGAAGCTCCTATAATTCACCCCTCCACTTT. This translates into CASRRTGSSYNSPLHF.

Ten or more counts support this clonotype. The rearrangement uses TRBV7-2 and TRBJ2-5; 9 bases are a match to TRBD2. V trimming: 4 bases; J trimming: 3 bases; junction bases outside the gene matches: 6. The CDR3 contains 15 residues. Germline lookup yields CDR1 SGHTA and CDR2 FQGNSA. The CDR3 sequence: CASSSLVAGEETQYF. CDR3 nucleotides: TGTGCCAGCAGCTCCCTCGTAGCGGGGGAAGAGACCCAGTACTTC.

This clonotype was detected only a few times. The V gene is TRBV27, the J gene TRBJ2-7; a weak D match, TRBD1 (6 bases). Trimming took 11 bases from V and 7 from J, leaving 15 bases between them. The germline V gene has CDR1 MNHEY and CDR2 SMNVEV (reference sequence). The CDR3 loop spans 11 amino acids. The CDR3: CAGSTGREQYF. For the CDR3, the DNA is TGTGCCGGGTCGACAGGTCGGGAGCAGTACTTC.

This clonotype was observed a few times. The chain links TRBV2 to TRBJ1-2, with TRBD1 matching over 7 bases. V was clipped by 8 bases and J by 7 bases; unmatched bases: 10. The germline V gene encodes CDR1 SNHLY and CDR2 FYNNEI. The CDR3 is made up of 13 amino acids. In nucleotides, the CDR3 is TGTGCCAGCCCCCAGGGGGTTATCAGTGGCTACACCTTC. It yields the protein CASPQGVISGYTF.

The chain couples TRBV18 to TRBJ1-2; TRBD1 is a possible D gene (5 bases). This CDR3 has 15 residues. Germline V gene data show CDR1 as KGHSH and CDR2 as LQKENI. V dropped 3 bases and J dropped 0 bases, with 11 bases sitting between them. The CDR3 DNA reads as TGTGCCAGCTCACCTAAAGGACACTCTAACTATGGCTACACCTTC. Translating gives CASSPKGHSNYGYTF. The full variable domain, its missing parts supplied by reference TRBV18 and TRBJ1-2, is NAGVMQNPRHLVRRRGQEARLRCSPMKGHSHVYWYRQLPEEGLKFMVYLQKENIIDESGMPKERFSAEFPKEGPSILRIQQVVRGDSAAYFCASSPKGHSNYGYTFGSGTRLTVV.

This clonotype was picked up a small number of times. In nucleotides, the CDR3 is TGTGCCAGCAGCGCCCGACAGGGTCCGGGGTACGAGCAGTACTTC. Amino acid sequence: CASSARQGPGYEQYF. The chain is built from TRBV7-2 and TRBJ2-7, with 7 bases fitting TRBD1. CDR1 is SGHTA and CDR2 is FQGNSA in the germline V gene. J was trimmed by 4 bases and V by 5 bases; bases with no gene match: 11. The CDR3 is made up of 15 amino acids.

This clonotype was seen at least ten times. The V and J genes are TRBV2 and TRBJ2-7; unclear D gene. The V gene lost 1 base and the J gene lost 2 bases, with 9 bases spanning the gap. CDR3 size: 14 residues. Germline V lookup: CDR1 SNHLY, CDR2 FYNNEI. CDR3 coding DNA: TGTGCCAGCAGTGAAGGGGCGCAACCCTACGAGCAGTACTTC. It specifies CASSEGAQPYEQYF. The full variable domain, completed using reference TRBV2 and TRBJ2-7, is EPEVTQTPSHQVTQMGQEVILRCVPISNHLYFYWYRQILGQKVEFLVSFYNNEISEKSEIFDDQFSVERPDGSNFTLKIRSTKLEDSAMYFCASSEGAQPYEQYFGPGTRLTVT.

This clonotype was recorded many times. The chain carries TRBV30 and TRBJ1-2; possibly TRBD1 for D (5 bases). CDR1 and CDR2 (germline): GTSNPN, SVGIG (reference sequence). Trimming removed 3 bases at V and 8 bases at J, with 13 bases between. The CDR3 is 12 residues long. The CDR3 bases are TGTGCCTGGAGCCAGGGAAGGGAAGGCTACACCTTC. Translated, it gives CAWSQGREGYTF.

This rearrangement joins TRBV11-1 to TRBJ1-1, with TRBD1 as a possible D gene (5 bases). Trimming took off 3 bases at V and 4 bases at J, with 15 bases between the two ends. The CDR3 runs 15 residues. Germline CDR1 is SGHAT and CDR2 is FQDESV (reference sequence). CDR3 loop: CASSFSQGSSTEAFF. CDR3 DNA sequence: TGTGCCAGCAGCTTTAGCCAGGGATCGAGCACTGAAGCTTTCTTT.

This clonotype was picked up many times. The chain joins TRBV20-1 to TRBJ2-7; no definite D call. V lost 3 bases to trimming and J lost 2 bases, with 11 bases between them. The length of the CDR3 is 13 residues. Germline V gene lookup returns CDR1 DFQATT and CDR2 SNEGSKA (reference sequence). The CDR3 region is CSASHENPYEQYF. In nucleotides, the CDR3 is TGCAGTGCTAGTCACGAGAACCCCTACGAGCAGTACTTC.

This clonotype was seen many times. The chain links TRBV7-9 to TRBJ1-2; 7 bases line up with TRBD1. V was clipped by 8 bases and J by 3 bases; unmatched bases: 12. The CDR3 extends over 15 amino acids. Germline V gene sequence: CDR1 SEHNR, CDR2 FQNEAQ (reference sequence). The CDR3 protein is CASGLGGTVDYGYTF. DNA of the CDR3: TGTGCCAGCGGACTCGGTGGGACAGTGGACTATGGCTACACCTTC. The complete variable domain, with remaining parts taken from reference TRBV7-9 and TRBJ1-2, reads DTGVSQNPRHKITKRGQNVTFRCDPISEHNRLYWYRQTLGQGPEFLTYFQNEAQLEKSRLLSDRFSAERPKGSFSTLEIQRTEQGDSAMYLCASGLGGTVDYGYTFGSGTRLTVV.

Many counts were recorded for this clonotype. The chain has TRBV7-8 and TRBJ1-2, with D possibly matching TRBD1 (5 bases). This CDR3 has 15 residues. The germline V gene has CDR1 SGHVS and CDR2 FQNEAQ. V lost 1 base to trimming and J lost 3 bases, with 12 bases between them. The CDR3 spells CASSLERLGDYGYTF. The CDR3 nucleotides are TGTGCCAGCAGCTTAGAGCGATTAGGGGACTATGGCTACACCTTC.

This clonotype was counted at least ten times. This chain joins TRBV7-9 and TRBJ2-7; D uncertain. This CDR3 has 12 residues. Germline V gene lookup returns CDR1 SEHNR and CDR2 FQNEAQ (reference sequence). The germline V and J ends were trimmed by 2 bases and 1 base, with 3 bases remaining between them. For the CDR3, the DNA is TGTGCCAGCAGCTTAAAGTCCTACGAGCAGTACTTC. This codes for CASSLKSYEQYF.

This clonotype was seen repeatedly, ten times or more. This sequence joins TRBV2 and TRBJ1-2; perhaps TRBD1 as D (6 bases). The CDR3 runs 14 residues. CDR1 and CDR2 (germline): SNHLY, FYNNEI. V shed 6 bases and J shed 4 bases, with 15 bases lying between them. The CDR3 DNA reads TGTGCCAGCAGACTCACTCAGGGGCTCTATGGCTACACCTTC. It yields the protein CASRLTQGLYGYTF.

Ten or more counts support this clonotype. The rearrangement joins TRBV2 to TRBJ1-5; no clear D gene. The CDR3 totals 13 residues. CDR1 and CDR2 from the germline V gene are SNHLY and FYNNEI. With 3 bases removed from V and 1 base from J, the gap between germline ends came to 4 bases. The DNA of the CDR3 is TGTGCCAGCAGTGAGTGGAGCAATCAGCCCCAGCATTTT. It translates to CASSEWSNQPQHF.

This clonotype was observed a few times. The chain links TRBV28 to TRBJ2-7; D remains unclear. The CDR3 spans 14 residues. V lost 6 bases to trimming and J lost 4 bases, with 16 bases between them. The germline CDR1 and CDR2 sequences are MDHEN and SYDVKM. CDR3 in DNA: TGTGCCAGCAGCCCTACCGGCGTCCCTTACGAGCAGTACTTC. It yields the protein CASSPTGVPYEQYF.

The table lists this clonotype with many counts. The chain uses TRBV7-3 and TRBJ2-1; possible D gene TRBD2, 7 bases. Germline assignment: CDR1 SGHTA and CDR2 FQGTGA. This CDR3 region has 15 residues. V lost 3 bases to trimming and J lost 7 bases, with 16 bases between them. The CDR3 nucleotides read TGTGCCAGCAGCTTGGGGCGGGGGCCTTTAAATGAGCAGTTCTTC. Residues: CASSLGRGPLNEQFF.

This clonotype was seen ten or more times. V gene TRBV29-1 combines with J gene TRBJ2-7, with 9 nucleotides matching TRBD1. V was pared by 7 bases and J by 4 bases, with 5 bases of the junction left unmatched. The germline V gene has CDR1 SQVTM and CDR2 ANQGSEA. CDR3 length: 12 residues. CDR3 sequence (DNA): TGCAGCGGATCGGGACAGGGTTACGAGCAGTACTTC. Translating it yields CSGSGQGYEQYF.

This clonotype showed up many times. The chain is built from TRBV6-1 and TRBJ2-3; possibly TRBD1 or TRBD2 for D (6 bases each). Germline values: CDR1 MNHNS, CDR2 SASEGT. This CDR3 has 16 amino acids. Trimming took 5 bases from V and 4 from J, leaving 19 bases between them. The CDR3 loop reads CASSPYREVNADTQYF. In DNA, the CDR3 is TGTGCCAGCAGTCCGTACAGGGAGGTTAATGCAGATACGCAGTATTTT.

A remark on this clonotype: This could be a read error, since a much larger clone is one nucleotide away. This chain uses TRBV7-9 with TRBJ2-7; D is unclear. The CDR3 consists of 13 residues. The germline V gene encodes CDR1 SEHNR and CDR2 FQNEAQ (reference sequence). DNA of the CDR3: TGTGCCAGCAGCTCCGAGCCCGTCTACGAGCGGTACTTC. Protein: CASSSEPVYERYF.

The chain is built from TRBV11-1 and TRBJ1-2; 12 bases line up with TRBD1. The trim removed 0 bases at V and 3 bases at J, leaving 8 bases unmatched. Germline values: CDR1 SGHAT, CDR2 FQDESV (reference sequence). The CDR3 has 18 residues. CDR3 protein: CASSLAPGQGAGDYGYTF. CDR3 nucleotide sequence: TGTGCCAGCAGCTTAGCCCCGGGACAGGGGGCGGGTGACTATGGCTACACCTTC.

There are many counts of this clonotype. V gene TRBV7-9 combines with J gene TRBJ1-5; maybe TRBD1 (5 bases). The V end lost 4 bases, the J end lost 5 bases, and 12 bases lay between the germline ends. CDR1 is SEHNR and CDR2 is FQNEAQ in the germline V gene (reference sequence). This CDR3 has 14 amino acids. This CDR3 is CASSSGKYDQPQHF. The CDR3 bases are TGTGCCAGCAGCTCAGGGAAATATGATCAGCCCCAGCATTTT. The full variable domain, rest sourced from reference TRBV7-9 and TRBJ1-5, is DTGVSQNPRHKITKRGQNVTFRCDPISEHNRLYWYRQTLGQGPEFLTYFQNEAQLEKSRLLSDRFSAERPKGSFSTLEIQRTEQGDSAMYLCASSSGKYDQPQHFGDGTRLSIL.

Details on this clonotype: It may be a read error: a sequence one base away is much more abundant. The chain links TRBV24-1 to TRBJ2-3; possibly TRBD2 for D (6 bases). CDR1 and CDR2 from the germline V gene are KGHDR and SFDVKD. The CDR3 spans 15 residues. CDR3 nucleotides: TGTGCCACCAGTGATTGGCGGGGAGGCACAGATACGCGGTATTTT. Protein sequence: CATSDWRGGTDTRYF.

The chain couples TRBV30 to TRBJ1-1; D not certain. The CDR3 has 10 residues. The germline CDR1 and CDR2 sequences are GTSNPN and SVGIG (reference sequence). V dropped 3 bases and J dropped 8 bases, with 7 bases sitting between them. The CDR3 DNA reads TGTGCCTGGAGCCGCAGAGAAGCTTTCTTT. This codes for CAWSRREAFF.